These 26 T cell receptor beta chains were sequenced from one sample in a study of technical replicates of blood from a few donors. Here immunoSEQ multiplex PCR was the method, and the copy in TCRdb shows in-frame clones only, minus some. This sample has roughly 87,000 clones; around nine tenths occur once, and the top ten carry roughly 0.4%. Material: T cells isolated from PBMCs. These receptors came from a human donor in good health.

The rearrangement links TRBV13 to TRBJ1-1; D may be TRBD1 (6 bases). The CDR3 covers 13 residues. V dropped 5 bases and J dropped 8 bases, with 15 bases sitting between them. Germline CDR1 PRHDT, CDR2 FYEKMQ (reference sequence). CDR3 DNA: TGTGCCAGCAGCCAGGCCCTGGACAGAGAAGCTTTCTTT. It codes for CASSQALDREAFF.

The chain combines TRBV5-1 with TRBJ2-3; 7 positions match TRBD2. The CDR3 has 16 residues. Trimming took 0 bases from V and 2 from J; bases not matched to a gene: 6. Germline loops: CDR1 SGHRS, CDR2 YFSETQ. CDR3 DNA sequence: TGCGCCAGCAGCTTGGGTCGGGGACTATCCACAGATACGCAGTATTTT. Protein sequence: CASSLGRGLSTDTQYF.

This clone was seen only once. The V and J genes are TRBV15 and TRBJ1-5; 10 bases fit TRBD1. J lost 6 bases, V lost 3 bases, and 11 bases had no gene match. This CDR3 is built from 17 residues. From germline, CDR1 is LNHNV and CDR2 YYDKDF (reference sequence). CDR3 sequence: CATSSTLTGGRAQPQHF. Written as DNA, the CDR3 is TGTGCCACCAGCAGTACTCTGACAGGGGGCAGGGCTCAGCCCCAGCATTTT.

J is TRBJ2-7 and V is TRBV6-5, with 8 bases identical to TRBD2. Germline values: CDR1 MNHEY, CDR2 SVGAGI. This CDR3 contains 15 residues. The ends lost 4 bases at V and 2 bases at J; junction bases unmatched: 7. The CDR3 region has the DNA TGTGCCAGCAGTTCCTTGACTAGCGTAGCCTACGAGCAGTACTTC. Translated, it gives CASSSLTSVAYEQYF.

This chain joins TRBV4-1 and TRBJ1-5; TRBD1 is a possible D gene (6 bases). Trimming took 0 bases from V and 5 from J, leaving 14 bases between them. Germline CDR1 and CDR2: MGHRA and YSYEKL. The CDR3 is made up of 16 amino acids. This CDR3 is CASSQETQGGYQPQHF. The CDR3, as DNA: TGCGCCAGCAGCCAAGAAACACAGGGTGGTTATCAGCCCCAGCATTTT.

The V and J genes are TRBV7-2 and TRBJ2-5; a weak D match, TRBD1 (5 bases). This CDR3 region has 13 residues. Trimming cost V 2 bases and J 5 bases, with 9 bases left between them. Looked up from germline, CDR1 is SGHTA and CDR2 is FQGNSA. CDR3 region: CASSLRGLETQYF. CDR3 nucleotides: TGTGCCAGCAGCTTAAGGGGTCTGGAGACCCAGTACTTC.

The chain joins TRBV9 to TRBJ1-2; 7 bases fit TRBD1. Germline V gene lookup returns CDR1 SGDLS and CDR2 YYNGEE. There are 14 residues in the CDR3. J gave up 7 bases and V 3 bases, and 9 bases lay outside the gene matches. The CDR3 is CASSATGVGGGYTF. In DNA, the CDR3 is TGTGCCAGCAGCGCTACAGGGGTGGGTGGTGGCTACACCTTC.

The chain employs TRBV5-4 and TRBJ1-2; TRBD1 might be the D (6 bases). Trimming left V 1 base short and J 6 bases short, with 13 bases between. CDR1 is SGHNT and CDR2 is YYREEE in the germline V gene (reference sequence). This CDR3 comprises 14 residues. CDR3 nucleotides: TGTGCCAGCAGCTTGTATTTGACAGGCGATGGCTACACCTTC. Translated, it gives CASSLYLTGDGYTF.

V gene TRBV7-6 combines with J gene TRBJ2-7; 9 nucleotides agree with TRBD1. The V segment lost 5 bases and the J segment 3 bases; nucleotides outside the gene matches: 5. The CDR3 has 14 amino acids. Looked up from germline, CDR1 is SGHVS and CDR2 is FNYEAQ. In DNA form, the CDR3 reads TGTGCCAGCAGCGCAGGGACAGGGAACTACGAGCAGTACTTC. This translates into CASSAGTGNYEQYF.

CDR3 amino acids: CASSLNQREAFF. In DNA, the CDR3 is TGTGCCAGCAGTCTAAATCAGCGTGAAGCTTTCTTT. The genes are TRBV6-5 and TRBJ1-1; no clear D gene. The CDR3 is 12 residues long. CDR1 MNHEY and CDR2 SVGAGI come from the germline V gene. V was pared by 5 bases and J by 7 bases, with 11 bases between.

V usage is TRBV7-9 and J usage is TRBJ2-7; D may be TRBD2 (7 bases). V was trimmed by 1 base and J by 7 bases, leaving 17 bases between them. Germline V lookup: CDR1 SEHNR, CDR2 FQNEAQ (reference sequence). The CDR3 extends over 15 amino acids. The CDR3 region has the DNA TGTGCCAGCAGCTTAGGTACCGCGGGGGCTGGTGAGCAGTACTTC. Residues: CASSLGTAGAGEQYF.

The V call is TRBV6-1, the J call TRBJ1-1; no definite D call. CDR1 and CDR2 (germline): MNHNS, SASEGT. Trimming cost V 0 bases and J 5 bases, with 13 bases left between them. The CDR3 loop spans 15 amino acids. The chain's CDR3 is CASSEAVGVGTEAFF. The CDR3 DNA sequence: TGTGCCAGCAGTGAAGCAGTCGGGGTTGGAACTGAAGCTTTCTTT.

The CDR3 region has the DNA TGTGCCAGCAGCCTGGGACAGGGTTTTGTCGAGCAGTACTTC. Amino acids: CASSLGQGFVEQYF. This sequence joins TRBV7-9 and TRBJ2-7; the match to TRBD1 covers 9 bases. V shed 5 bases, J shed 6 bases, and the junction held 8 bases outside the gene matches. The CDR3 runs 14 residues. Germline V lookup: CDR1 SEHNR, CDR2 FQNEAQ (reference sequence).

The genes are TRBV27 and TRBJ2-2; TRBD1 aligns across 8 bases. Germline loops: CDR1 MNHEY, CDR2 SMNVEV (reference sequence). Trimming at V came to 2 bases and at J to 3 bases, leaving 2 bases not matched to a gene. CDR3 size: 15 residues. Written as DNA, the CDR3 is TGTGCCAGCAGTTTAGGACAGGGAGACACCGGGGAGCTGTTTTTT. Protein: CASSLGQGDTGELFF.

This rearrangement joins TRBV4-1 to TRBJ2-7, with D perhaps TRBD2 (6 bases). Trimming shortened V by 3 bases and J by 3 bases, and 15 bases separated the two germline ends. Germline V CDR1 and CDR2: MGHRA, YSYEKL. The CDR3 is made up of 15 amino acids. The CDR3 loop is CASSQILAIDYEQYF. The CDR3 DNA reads TGCGCCAGCAGCCAGATACTAGCAATAGACTACGAGCAGTACTTC.

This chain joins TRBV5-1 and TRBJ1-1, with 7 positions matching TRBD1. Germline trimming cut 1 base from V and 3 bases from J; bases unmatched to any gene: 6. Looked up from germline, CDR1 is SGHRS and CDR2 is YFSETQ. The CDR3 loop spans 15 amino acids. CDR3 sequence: CASSLLGQGDTEAFF. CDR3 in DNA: TGCGCCAGCAGCTTGCTCGGGCAGGGGGACACTGAAGCTTTCTTT.

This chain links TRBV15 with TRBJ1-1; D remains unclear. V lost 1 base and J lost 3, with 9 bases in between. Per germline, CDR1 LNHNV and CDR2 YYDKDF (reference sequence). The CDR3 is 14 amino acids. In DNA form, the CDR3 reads TGTGCCACCAGCAGAGGGCACCAAGACACTGAAGCTTTCTTT. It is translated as CATSRGHQDTEAFF.

CDR3 bases: TGTGCCAGCAGCGTAGGGTTTAGCGGGAGCTACGAGCAGTACTTC. Encoded protein: CASSVGFSGSYEQYF. The chain couples TRBV9 to TRBJ2-7; 9 positions agree with TRBD2. This CDR3 comprises 15 residues. The trim removed 0 bases at V and 3 bases at J, leaving 4 bases unmatched. Germline CDR1 and CDR2: SGDLS and YYNGEE.

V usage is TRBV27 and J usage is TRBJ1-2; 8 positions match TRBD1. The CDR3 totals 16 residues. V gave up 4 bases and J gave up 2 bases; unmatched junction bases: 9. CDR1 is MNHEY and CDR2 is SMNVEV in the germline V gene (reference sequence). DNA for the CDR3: TGTGCCAGCAGTTCCTCAGGGGGCGAAGTGAACTATGGCTACACCTTC. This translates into CASSSSGGEVNYGYTF.

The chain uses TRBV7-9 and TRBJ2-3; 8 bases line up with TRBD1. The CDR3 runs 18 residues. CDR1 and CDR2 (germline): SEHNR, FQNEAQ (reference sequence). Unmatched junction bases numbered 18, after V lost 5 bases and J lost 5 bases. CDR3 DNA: TGTGCCAGCAGCCCCAAACCTTTCCGGGACAGGTCGAAAGATACGCAGTATTTT. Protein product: CASSPKPFRDRSKDTQYF.

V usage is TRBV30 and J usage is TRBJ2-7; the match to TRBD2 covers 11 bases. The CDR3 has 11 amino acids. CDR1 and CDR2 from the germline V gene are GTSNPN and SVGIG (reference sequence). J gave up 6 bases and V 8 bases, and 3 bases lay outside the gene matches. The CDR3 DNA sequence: TGTGCCAGCGGACTAGCGGGCGAGCAGTACTTC. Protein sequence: CASGLAGEQYF.

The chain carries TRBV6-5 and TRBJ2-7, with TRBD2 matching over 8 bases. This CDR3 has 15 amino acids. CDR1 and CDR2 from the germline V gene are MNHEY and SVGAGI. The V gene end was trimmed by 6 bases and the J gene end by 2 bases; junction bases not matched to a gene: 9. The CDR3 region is CASSLTGGTPYEQYF. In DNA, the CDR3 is TGTGCCAGCAGCTTAACGGGGGGGACCCCCTACGAGCAGTACTTC.

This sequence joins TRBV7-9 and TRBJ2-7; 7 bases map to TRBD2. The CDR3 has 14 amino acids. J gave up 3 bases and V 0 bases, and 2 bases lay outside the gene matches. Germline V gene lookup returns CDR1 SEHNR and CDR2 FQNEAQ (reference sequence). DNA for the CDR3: TGTGCCAGCAGCTTAGCCGGGAGGATCTACGAGCAGTACTTC. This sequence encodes CASSLAGRIYEQYF. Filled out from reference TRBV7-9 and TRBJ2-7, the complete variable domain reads DTGVSQNPRHKITKRGQNVTFRCDPISEHNRLYWYRQTLGQGPEFLTYFQNEAQLEKSRLLSDRFSAERPKGSFSTLEIQRTEQGDSAMYLCASSLAGRIYEQYFGPGTRLTVT.

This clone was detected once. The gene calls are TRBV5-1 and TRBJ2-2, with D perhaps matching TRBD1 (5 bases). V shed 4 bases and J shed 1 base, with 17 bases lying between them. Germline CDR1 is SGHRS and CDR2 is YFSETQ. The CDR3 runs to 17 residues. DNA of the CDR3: TGCGCCAGCAGCAGGTGGTTTTCCAGGGAGAACACCGGGGAGCTGTTTTTT. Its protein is CASSRWFSRENTGELFF.

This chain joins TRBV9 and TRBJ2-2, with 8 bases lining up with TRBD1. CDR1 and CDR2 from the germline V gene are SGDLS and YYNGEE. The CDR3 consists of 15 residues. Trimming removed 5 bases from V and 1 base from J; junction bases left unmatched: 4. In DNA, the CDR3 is TGTGCCAGCAGATCCGGGACAGGGAACACCGGGGAGCTGTTTTTT. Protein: CASRSGTGNTGELFF. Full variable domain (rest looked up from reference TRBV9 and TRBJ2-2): DSGVTQTPKHLITATGQRVTLRCSPRSGDLSVYWYQQSLDQGLQFLIQYYNGEERAKGNILERFSAQQFPDLHSELNLSSLELGDSALYFCASRSGTGNTGELFFGEGSRLTVL.

The CDR3 region has the DNA TGCGCCAGCAGCGGCCGGAGCGTCGACACTGAAGCTTTCTTT. It translates to CASSGRSVDTEAFF. The chain employs TRBV5-1 and TRBJ1-1; D uncertain. There are 14 residues in the CDR3. The germline gives CDR1 SGHRS, CDR2 YFSETQ. Trimming left V 4 bases short and J 3 bases short, with 13 bases between.